This T cell receptor (beta chain) was found in a study of regulatory T cells in long-lasting Graves disease. The time point is: newly diagnosed GD, antithyroid drugs for less than 3 months. After RNA was extracted from PBMCs, the TCR library was made from it. The authors diagnosed Graves' disease using American Thyroid Association guidelines. In building TCR beta libraries, iRepertoire HTBI primers were used together with Arm-PCR of CDR3 regions. TCRdb redid the calling of the multiplex PCR reads with MiXCR, one entry per CDR3 protein. The sample shows roughly 380,000 distinct CDR3 sequences, 16% of them seen only once. Germline CDR1 reads LGHDT; CDR2 reads YNNKEL (reference sequence). The CDR3 spans 17 residues. J lost 5 bases, V lost 4 bases, and 8 bases had no gene match. The sample also formed part of further work on T cells in Graves' hyperthyroidism and ophthalmopathy.

This chain links TRBV3-1 with TRBJ2-5; 15 bases are shared with TRBD2. This sample comprised peripheral blood mononuclear cells (PBMCs), obtained at new diagnosis, from a patient treated with antithyroid drugs. The receptor was derived from a man aged 35-49 years with Graves disease. As DNA, the CDR3 is TGTGCCAGCAGCCTTGGACTAGCGGGGGGGACGGGGGAGACCCAGTACTTC. Amino acid sequence: CASSLGLAGGTGETQYF.